The 5 T cell receptor beta chains given below trace back to one sample, sequenced in a study of blood T cell repertoires in COVID-19. Using immunoSEQ multiplex PCR, the repertoire was profiled, and TCRdb retains in-frame clones only, with some absent. The data contain 100,000 to 120,000 clones, roughly 82% of them seen just once; the ten biggest clones take up 16%. Sequencing input: peripheral blood. The receptor source for this set is a woman in her fifties or sixties with acute or convalescent COVID-19.

The chain employs TRBV30 and TRBJ1-6, with 8 bases matching TRBD1. Germline V gene sequence: CDR1 GTSNPN, CDR2 SVGIG (reference sequence). The CDR3 spans 14 residues. J lost 9 bases, V lost 0 bases, and 4 bases had no gene match. This CDR3 reads CAWSVGQEGSPLHF. CDR3 sequence (DNA): TGTGCCTGGAGTGTGGGACAGGAGGGTTCACCCCTCCACTTT.

The chain carries TRBV5-4 and TRBJ2-7, with 7 bases identical to TRBD1. The CDR3 totals 14 residues. Unmatched junction bases numbered 7, after V lost 4 bases and J lost 3 bases. Germline V CDR1 and CDR2: SGHNT, YYREEE (reference sequence). For the CDR3, the DNA is TGTGCCAGCAGCCGGTCCAGGGGGAACTACGAGCAGTACTTC. Its translation: CASSRSRGNYEQYF.

This chain links TRBV9 with TRBJ1-1; the D is unclear. This CDR3 region has 15 residues. Trimming took 0 bases from V and 4 from J, leaving 13 bases between them. In germline, CDR1 is SGDLS, CDR2 YYNGEE. CDR3 in amino acids: CASSVGSTAGTEAFF. The CDR3 nucleotides are TGTGCCAGCAGCGTAGGCTCTACAGCGGGCACTGAAGCTTTCTTT.

Note on this clone: At one end the junction does not follow the germline gene, possibly because of a read error. The genes are TRBV15 and TRBJ1-1; tentatively, D is TRBD1 (5 bases). This CDR3 comprises 12 residues. The germline V gene encodes CDR1 LNHNV and CDR2 YYDKDF (reference sequence). The CDR3 bases are TGTGCCGCCAGCAGACCAGACAGTGAAGCTTTCTTT. It yields the protein CAASRPDSEAFF. The full variable domain, in which reference TRBV15 and TRBJ1-1 provide the parts outside the CDR3, is DAMVIQNPRYQVTQFGKPVTLSCSQTLNHNVMYWYQQKSSQAPKLLFHYYDKDFNNEADTPDNFQSRRPNTSFCFLDIRSPGLGDTAMYLCAASRPDSEAFFGQGTRLTVV.

V and J are TRBV3-1 (or the pseudogene TRBV3-2) and TRBJ1-2; the match to TRBD1 covers 9 bases. Germline V gene data show CDR1 as LGHDT and CDR2 as YNNKEL (reference sequence). The CDR3 is 15 residues long. The junction had 10 bases not matched to a gene; V was cut back by 4 bases and J by 7 bases. DNA of the CDR3: TGTGCCAGCAGCCTTCCTGGACAGGGGTGCTCTGGCTACACCTTC. This encodes CASSLPGQGCSGYTF.